This T cell receptor beta chain came from a study of cytomegalovirus exposure and HLA in healthy donors (dated by TCRdb to about 2017). Turning to the overall study: In an earlier analysis of 587 of the donors, less than 350 Gb of sequence data and just under 120 million unique TCR beta sequences from approximately 180 million T cells were reported. Using immunosequencing, the study profiled T cell repertoires from 500 to 800 subjects and related those repertoires to cytomegalovirus serostatus. A later genetic analysis took genome-wide SNP genotypes for about 55% of the 666 donors and used that subset as a discovery cohort. A separate validation cohort of approximately 120 different subjects was used in addition to the roughly 640-subject first cohort. Typing coverage differed by locus: A, B, C, DRB1 and DQB1 were typed in roughly 620-630 donors, DQA1 in about 500, DPA1 in 600 to 610, and DPB1 in roughly 450. The study combined high-throughput TCR immunosequencing, statistical association of individual TCRs with disease status, and machine learning to predict cytomegalovirus infection status. All discovery cohort repertoires had been generated using a single sequencing platform. The study aimed to test whether signatures of past pathogen exposure could be identified by cataloging public T cell receptors. The later analysis used no new phenotypic data to find candidate immune exposures, relying instead on TCR beta sequences and their occurrence across donors. The genetic ancestry cluster associated with self-reported Caucasian donors included 80% to 90% of the approximately 400 genotyped donors. Around 320 gigabases of sequencing data and approximately 84 million unique TCR sequences were included in an early release covering under 650 HLA-typed donors. On average, around 230,000 unique TCR beta nucleotide sequences were sequenced per donor among roughly 430 genotyped donors of the cohort, with roughly 18% of those sequences being non-productive. Because of strong linkage in the cohort, five DR-DQ haplotypes were treated as single units for association and clustering. Both class I and class II loci were covered by HLA typing, at four-digit resolution. A later analysis re-examined previously published TCR beta repertoires from 500 to 700 donors and added high-resolution HLA genotyping to investigate patterns of TCR occurrence. In an earlier analysis of 500 to 650 of the donors, high-throughput TCR beta sequencing was used to judge whether each TCR beta V gene segment behaved as functional or pseudogenic. Donor age, sex, ethnicity and CMV serostatus were compiled alongside the repertoire data.

Looking up the germline V gene yields CDR1 SGHNT and CDR2 YENEEA. Germline trimming amounts to 0 bases on V and 2 bases on J, with 5 as the count of junction bases outside the gene matches. The CDR3 starts with the cysteine, ends with the phenylalanine, and has 17 residues. Kept here is only the CDR3 DNA, which spans 51 bases and is read in frame from base 1. The cohort was made up of under 800 healthy bone marrow donors. Cohort members were all nominally healthy when sampled, although unrecorded immune exposures were likely present. The donor was CMV seronegative and was included in the group of a few hundred seronegative cohort members. Every donor gave a peripheral blood sample, and the peripheral blood mononuclear cells from that sample were used for TCR beta sequencing. The Qiagen DNeasy Blood Extraction Kit was used to extract genomic DNA from the blood cell samples. About this clone itself: This clone's antigen is unknown. No clone much larger than this one lies a single base away; base qualities are absent.

Study-wide findings and limitations: Only TCR beta chains were sequenced in this cohort, and the absence of alpha or paired-chain data limited detectable features. The sequencing pipeline was judged likely to have produced a cluster of highly shared sequence variants as a technical artifact. According to the authors, the approach could potentially be generalized to other disease states and immunological phenotypes. At a false discovery rate of 0.05, a later analysis linked under 20,000 TCR beta sequences to specific HLA alleles. Because the 87-base-pair reads could not distinguish some IMGT-functional V segments, including TRBV6-2 and TRBV6-3, those segments were excluded. Immune exposure information for the cohort was limited to CMV serostatus. Correlated functional status among segregating V segments might reflect linkage disequilibrium, but an unknown experimental factor could not be ruled out. A total of some 180 TCR beta chains were listed by the study as associated with cytomegalovirus. Compared with equally common non-associated chains, HLA-associated TCR beta chains in a later analysis were more clonally expanded and had lower generation probabilities. A further reported finding was that TCR beta sequences accurately predicted the HLA-A and HLA-B alleles for most subjects in the first cohort. Seventeen rarely observed V segments, including chromosome 9 orphons, were excluded from the earlier analysis of approximately 500 of the donors because counts were too low. In a later analysis, the rate of TCR association differed among HLA loci, with DRB1 alleles having the most associated TCRs and HLA-C alleles having the fewest. Because some donors lacked HLA typing at each locus, the association tests relied only on the typed subset. Assigning TCR associations to individual alleles was difficult when HLA alleles, especially DR and DQ, strongly co-occurred. In vitro tests confirmed that a few of the cytomegalovirus-associated TCR beta chains recognize cytomegalovirus antigens. Most TCR sequences were observed very rarely across donors, whereas some public TCRs were present in many individuals. The presence/absence analyses assumed that sequencing depth was roughly uniform across donors, and that assumption may not be true. Most CMV-associated TCR beta chains appeared to be HLA-restricted in a later analysis, and the HLA associations seemed to be driven largely by CMV exposure. Broadly in line with IMGT annotations, most TCR beta V segments showed up in productive rearrangements about 87% or about 30% of the time in an earlier analysis of several hundred of the donors. An association between a missense DCLRE1C variant and V-gene and J-gene trimming of TCR beta chains was found in a later genetic analysis and replicated in an independent cohort. According to a later analysis, parvovirus B19, influenza, CMV and Epstein-Barr virus appeared linked to several top co-occurrence clusters. According to a later genetic analysis, donors in an Asian-associated ancestry cluster had fewer N-insertions in productive TCRs than the approximately 700-donor mean. Cytomegalovirus status was reported to be diagnosed by the classifier with high specificity and sensitivity in both the original and validation cohorts.

The library was prepared using the immunoSEQ multiplex PCR assay. For the multiplex PCR, a mixture combining 60 forward primers for TCR Vbeta segments and 13 reverse primers for TCR Jbeta segments was used. The CDR3 region of rearranged TCR beta genes was amplified from genomic DNA by a multiplex PCR assay. The Illumina HiSeq System was used to sequence the amplified TCR beta libraries as 87-base-pair reads. Processing in the source paper ran as follows. In a later analysis, roughly 80 million unique TCR beta chains were counted across the 650 to 750 repertoires, and some 10 million of these chains were shared by at least two donors. A nearest-neighbor algorithm error-corrected the raw reads and collapsed the reads into unique sequences, merging closely related sequences to remove PCR and sequencing errors. To assign V, D and J gene segments, CDR3 sequences were aligned to IMGT reference sequences. For a sequence to be retained, a match of at least six nucleotides to both a V gene segment and a J gene segment was required. Rearrangements were called productive when the CDR3 lacked stop codons and stayed in frame with V and J; all others were non-productive. Following IMGT convention, CDR3 was defined as the stretch from the second conserved V-encoded cysteine up to the conserved J-encoded phenylalanine. In an earlier analysis of just under 600 of the donors, sequences lacking an unambiguous match to a single V gene segment were excluded. An earlier analysis of about 590 of the donors classified V segments as functional when productive rearrangements were above 56.7% and as segregating when the standard deviation between donors was above 5%. A statistical classification framework was developed to diagnose cytomegalovirus status using the catalog of TCR beta chain sequences. V and J gene assignment, in a later analysis, came from comparing TCR nucleotide sequences with IMGT/GENE-DB human TR gene sequences. Using the TCRdist pipeline, a later analysis assigned CDR3 sequences along with most-parsimonious VDJ recombination scenarios. In a later analysis, each TCR beta chain was defined by its CDR3 amino acid sequence together with its V-gene family, and reads without a unique V-gene family were excluded. In a later analysis, 500 to 700 highly shared, low-generation-probability nucleotide sequences were removed to address suspected cross-contamination and a sequencing artifact. For each public chain, a later analysis derived a clonal expansion index from normalized ranks of inferred template counts within each repertoire. In a later analysis, generation probabilities were computed using a VDJ recombination model fitted to out-of-frame rearrangements, and the results were checked against IGoR. Hypergeometric tests were used in a later analysis to score TCR-TCR, TCR-HLA and TCR-CMV co-occurrence, with a repertoire-size bias correction applied to the TCR pairs. A later analysis estimated false discovery rates by permuting HLA or CMV assignments 20 times. In a later analysis, co-occurring TCRs were grouped using DBSCAN, and TCRdist sequence similarity was added for clustering within HLA-allele-positive subsets. Repertoires with fewer than 30,000 or more than 120,000 public chains, plus five repertoires with anomalous nucleotide sharing, were excluded from co-occurrence clustering. TCRdb limited this immuneACCESS table to in-frame rearrangements with V and J called. A share of clones is missing; checked studies link under half to unresolved V genes, and the rest is unexplained. That table gives V, J and clone size, and the DNA gave D and trimming. The sample table shows some 180,000 clones, and about 77% are seen once. Approximately 2.9% of the sample is in the top ten clones.

This TCR was recovered from a female donor in good health and CMV-seronegative. The material sequenced was PBMCs. The chain couples TRBV11-3 to TRBJ2-3, with 10 bases aligning to TRBD1. The base sequence is TGTGCCAGCAGCTTAGACGTCGGGACAGGGGACACAGATACGCAGTATTTT. This codes for CASSLDVGTGDTDTQYF.